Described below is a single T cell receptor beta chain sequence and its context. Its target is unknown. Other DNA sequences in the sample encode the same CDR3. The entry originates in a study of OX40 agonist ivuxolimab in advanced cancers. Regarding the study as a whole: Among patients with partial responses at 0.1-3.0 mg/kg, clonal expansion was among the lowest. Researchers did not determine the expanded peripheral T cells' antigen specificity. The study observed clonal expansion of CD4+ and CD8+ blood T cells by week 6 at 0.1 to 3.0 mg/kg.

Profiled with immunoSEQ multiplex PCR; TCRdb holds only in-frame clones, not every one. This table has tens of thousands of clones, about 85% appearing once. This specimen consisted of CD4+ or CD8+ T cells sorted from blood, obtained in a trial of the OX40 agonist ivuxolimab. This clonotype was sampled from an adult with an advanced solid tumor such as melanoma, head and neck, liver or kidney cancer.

CDR3 DNA: TGCAGCGTTGTCGGCGGCGGCTACGAGCAGTACTTC. Its protein product is CSVVGGGYEQYF. J is TRBJ2-7 and V is TRBV29-1; D is unclear. Germline CDR1 and CDR2: SQVTM and ANQGSEA. This CDR3 spans 12 amino acids. V was clipped by 4 bases and J by 3 bases, with 10 bases between them.